One and the same sample provided the 20 T cell receptor beta chains below, sequenced in a study of cytomegalovirus exposure and HLA in healthy donors. Measured with immunoSEQ multiplex PCR; TCRdb has only the in-frame clones, and not every one. The table records about 200,000 clones, less than 90% of them present only once. Material for sequencing was PBMCs. The receptor source for this set is a woman between 18 and 29 years old in good health and CMV-seronegative.

Notes on this clone: The identical CDR3 is also encoded by other nucleotide sequences in the sample. The V gene is TRBV6-5, the J gene TRBJ1-1; D perhaps matches TRBD1 (5 bases). The germline V and J ends were trimmed by 2 bases and 0 bases, with 7 bases remaining between them. Per germline, CDR1 MNHEY and CDR2 SVGAGI. This CDR3 spans 14 amino acids. Written as DNA, the CDR3 is TGTGCCAGCAGTTACGGGACGGTGAACACTGAAGCTTTCTTT. It yields the protein CASSYGTVNTEAFF.

This chain uses TRBV15 with TRBJ1-5; unclear D gene. The CDR3 runs to 14 residues. Trimming stripped 1 base from V and 5 bases from J, with 9 bases between. Germline loops: CDR1 LNHNV, CDR2 YYDKDF (reference sequence). The CDR3 here is CATSRGRRDQPQHF. The DNA for the CDR3 is TGTGCCACCAGCAGAGGACGACGAGATCAGCCCCAGCATTTT.

The chain has TRBV30 and TRBJ1-2, with D perhaps TRBD1 (6 bases). The CDR3 totals 17 residues. Trimming pared 1 base from V and 5 bases from J, leaving 23 bases between. Germline CDR1 GTSNPN, CDR2 SVGIG (reference sequence). In DNA, the CDR3 is TGTGCCTGGAGTGCGGATTGGGAGGGGGTCGGTAGATATGGCTACACCTTC. Translation gives CAWSADWEGVGRYGYTF.

This chain links TRBV29-1 with TRBJ2-1, with 11 bases matching TRBD2. Unmatched junction bases numbered 10, after V lost 6 bases and J lost 0 bases. CDR3 size: 17 residues. Germline V CDR1 and CDR2: SQVTM, ANQGSEA. The CDR3 DNA reads TGCAGCGTAGCGGGACTAGCGGCCAGGAGCTCCTACAATGAGCAGTTCTTC. Its translation: CSVAGLAARSSYNEQFF.

V and J are TRBV4-1 and TRBJ2-1, with TRBD1 as a possible D gene (5 bases). In germline, CDR1 is MGHRA, CDR2 YSYEKL. The CDR3 is 15 amino acids. Trimming stripped 4 bases from V and 7 bases from J, with 17 bases between. CDR3 sequence reads: CASSPGREFRNEQFF. CDR3 DNA: TGCGCCAGCAGCCCGGGCAGGGAATTTAGGAATGAGCAGTTCTTC.

The chain employs TRBV9 and TRBJ2-3; the D is unclear. Germline values: CDR1 SGDLS, CDR2 YYNGEE. V was clipped by 1 base and J by 0 bases, with 12 bases between them. The CDR3 is 16 residues long. The CDR3 reads CASSVNPTTSTDTQYF. The CDR3 DNA is TGTGCCAGCAGCGTAAATCCGACAACTAGCACAGATACGCAGTATTTT.

The chain uses TRBV18 and TRBJ2-1; possibly TRBD1 or TRBD2 for D (5 bases each). This CDR3 has 14 residues. With 2 bases removed from V and 9 bases from J, the gap between germline ends came to 14 bases. Germline-derived CDR1 and CDR2 are KGHSH and LQKENI. CDR3 loop: CASSPGTVESEQFF. The CDR3 DNA follows: TGTGCCAGCTCACCAGGGACCGTTGAGAGTGAGCAGTTCTTC.

V gene TRBV6-1 combines with J gene TRBJ1-5, with 8 bases matching TRBD1. The CDR3 is made up of 16 amino acids. CDR1 is MNHNS and CDR2 is SASEGT in the germline V gene. After removal of 3 bases from V and 4 bases from J, the junction contained 8 bases not matched to a gene. The CDR3 region is CASSDDDRGENQPQHF. The CDR3 region has the DNA TGTGCCAGCAGTGATGATGACAGGGGAGAGAATCAGCCCCAGCATTTT.

The chain joins TRBV10-2 to TRBJ1-4, with D uncertain. This CDR3 region has 19 residues. V lost 6 bases to trimming and J lost 1 base, with 24 bases between them. Per germline, CDR1 WSHSY and CDR2 SAAADI. The CDR3 sequence: CASSRVPEGRLGTNEKLFF. CDR3 DNA sequence: TGCGCCAGCAGCCGGGTACCGGAGGGCCGCCTAGGAACTAATGAAAAACTGTTTTTT.

This chain connects TRBV28 to TRBJ1-1, with D maybe TRBD1 (6 bases). V was cut by 1 base and J by 8 bases, with 8 bases left in between. CDR3 length: 12 amino acids. Germline assignment: CDR1 MDHEN and CDR2 SYDVKM. The CDR3 reads CASSLSGTEAFF. CDR3 DNA sequence: TGTGCCAGCAGTTTATCTGGGACAGAAGCTTTCTTT.

This chain connects TRBV9 to TRBJ2-1; TRBD2 matches at 9 bases. Germline V gene sequence: CDR1 SGDLS, CDR2 YYNGEE. Germline trimming cut 0 bases from V and 7 bases from J; bases unmatched to any gene: 5. This CDR3 has 15 residues. The CDR3 DNA follows: TGTGCCAGCAGCGTAGGGGCGGGAGGGGGGAATGAGCAGTTCTTC. Its protein is CASSVGAGGGNEQFF.

The chain uses TRBV6-5 and TRBJ1-1, with D hard to call. Looked up from germline, CDR1 is MNHEY and CDR2 is SVGAGI. This CDR3 has 12 residues. Trimming pared 6 bases from V and 5 bases from J, leaving 10 bases between. The CDR3 spells CASSRAWTEAFF. The CDR3 coding sequence is TGTGCCAGCAGCCGGGCCTGGACTGAAGCTTTCTTT.

Judged by abundance, this clone is large. The CDR3 region has the DNA TGTGCCAGCAGGTCGGACAGTAGGAACACTGAAGCTTTCTTT. Protein product: CASRSDSRNTEAFF. The chain combines TRBV27 with TRBJ1-1, with D maybe TRBD1 (6 bases). Between the trimmed V and J ends, which lost 6 bases and 1 base, there was a span of 12 bases. The CDR3 spans 14 residues. The germline V gene has CDR1 MNHEY and CDR2 SMNVEV (reference sequence).

CDR3 sequence: CASYPGWGLGEKLFF. For the CDR3, the DNA is TGTGCCAGCTACCCGGGGTGGGGACTTGGTGAAAAACTGTTTTTT. The chain joins TRBV28 to TRBJ1-4, with D possibly matching TRBD1 (5 bases). The length of the CDR3 is 15 residues. Trimming removed 8 bases from V and 7 bases from J, with 20 bases in between. Germline CDR1 MDHEN, CDR2 SYDVKM.

V gene TRBV10-3 combines with J gene TRBJ1-1, with TRBD1 as a possible D gene (5 bases). The CDR3 is 14 residues long. Germline V gene data show CDR1 as ENHRY and CDR2 as SYGVKD. Trimming stripped 5 bases from V and 2 bases from J, with 12 bases between. CDR3 DNA: TGTGCCATCAGTCACGGGACGGTTAACACTGAAGCTTTCTTT. Protein product: CAISHGTVNTEAFF.

J is TRBJ1-5 and V is TRBV5-6; D possibly corresponds to TRBD1 (5 bases). Germline assignment: CDR1 SGHDT and CDR2 YYEEEE. This CDR3 is built from 14 residues. Trimming stripped 3 bases from V and 7 bases from J, with 14 bases between. The CDR3 here is CASSSTTGYQPQHF. CDR3 nucleotides: TGTGCCAGCAGCTCAACTACAGGCTACCAGCCCCAGCATTTT. Filled out from reference TRBV5-6 and TRBJ1-5, the complete variable domain reads DAGVTQSPTHLIKTRGQQVTLRCSPKSGHDTVSWYQQALGQGPQFIFQYYEEEERQRGNFPDRFSGHQFPNYSSELNVNALLLGDSALYLCASSSTTGYQPQHFGDGTRLSIL.

J is TRBJ1-2 and V is TRBV30, with a tentative D call TRBD1 (5 bases). The CDR3 sequence is 13 residues long. Trimming left V 5 bases short and J 4 bases short, with 14 bases between. Germline CDR1 GTSNPN, CDR2 SVGIG (reference sequence). In DNA form, the CDR3 reads TGTGCCTGGGGGCTGGGGGGGACCTATGGCTACACCTTC. Amino acids: CAWGLGGTYGYTF.

The chain joins TRBV6-1 to TRBJ1-1, with a weak D call TRBD1 (6 bases). V lost 4 bases to trimming and J lost 4 bases, with 13 bases between them. Germline V CDR1 and CDR2: MNHNS, SASEGT. This CDR3 has 14 residues. CDR3 coding DNA: TGTGCCAGCAGTGTACAGGGAGCCCCCACTGAAGCTTTCTTT. Translating gives CASSVQGAPTEAFF.

This clone was detected only once. This chain connects TRBV10-2 to TRBJ2-7; 11 bases are shared with TRBD2. The CDR3 is 14 amino acids. V dropped 9 bases and J dropped 0; count of bases not matched to a gene: 4. Per the germline V gene, CDR1 is WSHSY and CDR2 is SAAADI. CDR3 DNA: TGCGCCAGTCAACTAGCGGGAGACTCCTACGAGCAGTACTTC. Its translation is CASQLAGDSYEQYF.

The chain recombines TRBV9 with TRBJ2-7, with D possibly TRBD2 on 5 matching bases. Per germline, CDR1 SGDLS and CDR2 YYNGEE. This CDR3 has 13 residues. The V gene lost 3 bases and the J gene lost 0 bases, with 7 bases spanning the gap. DNA for the CDR3: TGTGCCAGCAGCGGAAGCGGCTCCTACGAGCAGTACTTC. As protein: CASSGSGSYEQYF.